Below are 25 T cell receptor beta chains sequenced from a single sample in a study of cytomegalovirus exposure and HLA in healthy donors. The study ran its PCR with 60 Vbeta and 13 Jbeta primers. TCRdb keeps only in-frame clones here, not all; method: immunoSEQ multiplex PCR. In the table there are 95,000 to 150,000 clones, roughly 66% of which are singletons. Sequencing was done on a sample of PBMCs. These receptors were obtained from a young man in good health and CMV-seronegative.

The chain is built from TRBV5-6 and TRBJ1-1; 10 bases are shared with TRBD1. CDR1 is SGHDT and CDR2 is YYEEEE in the germline V gene. This CDR3 spans 15 amino acids. The V segment lost 2 bases and the J segment 0 bases; nucleotides outside the gene matches: 1. The CDR3 spells CASSLGTGVNTEAFF. In nucleotides, the CDR3 is TGTGCCAGCAGCTTAGGGACAGGGGTGAACACTGAAGCTTTCTTT.

The V gene is TRBV5-5, the J gene TRBJ1-5; D gene unclear. The CDR3 covers 17 residues. Between the trimmed V and J ends, which lost 4 bases and 0 bases, there was a span of 17 bases. Germline V gene data show CDR1 as SGHKS and CDR2 as YYEKEE (reference sequence). CDR3 bases: TGTGCCAGCAGCCTCGACCTGGAGATTTATAGCAATCAGCCCCAGCATTTT. This translates into CASSLDLEIYSNQPQHF.

V is TRBV18 and J is TRBJ2-7; D possibly corresponds to TRBD1 (6 bases). V was cut by 4 bases and J by 7 bases, with 14 bases left in between. This CDR3 spans 13 amino acids. The germline gives CDR1 KGHSH, CDR2 LQKENI. The CDR3, as DNA: TGTGCCAGCTCACAGGGACACCCCCTTGAGCAGTACTTC. Translation: CASSQGHPLEQYF. The full variable domain, completed using reference TRBV18 and TRBJ2-7, is NAGVMQNPRHLVRRRGQEARLRCSPMKGHSHVYWYRQLPEEGLKFMVYLQKENIIDESGMPKERFSAEFPKEGPSILRIQQVVRGDSAAYFCASSQGHPLEQYFGPGTRLTVT.

The chain employs TRBV11-2 and TRBJ2-7, with D perhaps TRBD2 (6 bases). The germline V gene encodes CDR1 SGHAT and CDR2 FQNNGV. V lost 1 base, J lost 3 bases, and 13 bases lay in between. This CDR3 is 15 amino acids long. The CDR3 bases are TGTGCCAGCAGCTTAGGATCTGGGAGGATCTACGAGCAGTACTTC. As protein: CASSLGSGRIYEQYF.

V is TRBV30 and J is TRBJ2-3; 7 bases are shared with TRBD2. CDR1 and CDR2 (germline): GTSNPN, SVGIG (reference sequence). The CDR3 sequence is 14 residues long. Unmatched junction bases numbered 4, after V lost 2 bases and J lost 2 bases. DNA for the CDR3: TGTGCCTGGAGTCTAGCGGCCATCACAGATACGCAGTATTTT. Protein: CAWSLAAITDTQYF.

J is TRBJ1-3 and V is TRBV5-4; 9 nucleotides agree with TRBD1. The CDR3 loop spans 16 amino acids. Germline V gives CDR1 SGHNT, CDR2 YYREEE (reference sequence). Unmatched junction bases numbered 7, after V lost 2 bases and J lost 4 bases. CDR3 amino acids: CASSLGTGISGNTIYF. In DNA form, the CDR3 reads TGTGCCAGCAGCTTAGGGACAGGGATTTCCGGAAACACCATATATTTT.

V and J are TRBV11-2 and TRBJ1-2; TRBD1 might be the D (6 bases). Trimming removed 5 bases from V and 4 bases from J, with 17 bases in between. The CDR3 covers 15 residues. Looked up from germline, CDR1 is SGHAT and CDR2 is FQNNGV. The CDR3 nucleotides read TGTGCCAGCAGCCCCACTCGCCAGGGGAGCTATGGCTACACCTTC. Its translation: CASSPTRQGSYGYTF.

Details on this clone: One junction end does not reproduce the germline sequence, and a read error may be involved. This chain joins TRBV6-1 and TRBJ2-3; weak D call: TRBD2 (6 bases). The CDR3 is made up of 16 amino acids. Germline V lookup: CDR1 MNHNS, CDR2 SASEGT. The DNA for the CDR3 is TGTGCCCGCAGTGAAGCTGGGGGGACCTTTATTGATACGCAGTATTTT. Translation: CARSEAGGTFIDTQYF.

V usage is TRBV5-1 and J usage is TRBJ1-1; D perhaps matches TRBD1 (6 bases). V was clipped by 0 bases and J by 1 base, with 10 bases between them. The CDR3 has 15 residues. Germline V gene data show CDR1 as SGHRS and CDR2 as YFSETQ. CDR3 DNA: TGCGCCAGCAGCTTGGGACAGGATAGGAACACTGAAGCTTTCTTT. It codes for CASSLGQDRNTEAFF. Full variable domain (missing parts from reference TRBV5-1 and TRBJ1-1): KAGVTQTPRYLIKTRGQQVTLSCSPISGHRSVSWYQQTPGQGLQFLFEYFSETQRNKGNFPGRFSGRQFSNSRSEMNVSTLELGDSALYLCASSLGQDRNTEAFFGQGTRLTVV.

The chain links TRBV6-6 to TRBJ1-1, with 7 bases aligning to TRBD1. Germline V gives CDR1 MNHNY, CDR2 SVGAGI (reference sequence). Unmatched junction bases numbered 6, after V lost 6 bases and J lost 8 bases. CDR3 size: 12 residues. This CDR3 is CASRGRQGEAFF. As DNA, the CDR3 is TGTGCCAGCAGAGGTCGACAGGGCGAAGCTTTCTTT.

J is TRBJ1-1 and V is TRBV5-6; D is unclear. Germline loops: CDR1 SGHDT, CDR2 YYEEEE. V was pared by 0 bases and J by 5 bases, with 8 bases between. The CDR3 has 13 residues. The DNA of the CDR3 is TGTGCCAGCAGCTTGGCCGCGGGGACTGAAGCTTTCTTT. Protein: CASSLAAGTEAFF. Using reference TRBV5-6 and TRBJ1-1 for the parts outside the CDR3, the full variable domain is DAGVTQSPTHLIKTRGQQVTLRCSPKSGHDTVSWYQQALGQGPQFIFQYYEEEERQRGNFPDRFSGHQFPNYSSELNVNALLLGDSALYLCASSLAAGTEAFFGQGTRLTVV.

The chain recombines TRBV28 with TRBJ1-4, with 10 bases fitting TRBD1. The CDR3 contains 16 residues. With V trimmed by 1 base and J by 10 bases, 9 bases remained unmatched. CDR1 MDHEN and CDR2 SYDVKM come from the germline V gene. The CDR3 DNA reads as TGTGCCAGCAGTTTATCCTCAGGGACAGGGGTGGGAAAACTGTTTTTT. As protein: CASSLSSGTGVGKLFF.

The chain carries TRBV19 and TRBJ1-5, with D perhaps TRBD1 (5 bases). This CDR3 contains 15 residues. The V gene lost 3 bases and the J gene lost 7 bases, with 16 bases spanning the gap. CDR1 is LNHDA and CDR2 is SQIVND in the germline V gene (reference sequence). CDR3 region: CASSIEFRGGQPQHF. The CDR3 DNA follows: TGTGCCAGTAGTATTGAATTCCGGGGGGGGCAGCCCCAGCATTTT.

V gene TRBV9 combines with J gene TRBJ2-3, with 10 nucleotides matching TRBD2. Germline assignment: CDR1 SGDLS and CDR2 YYNGEE. Germline trimming cut 2 bases from V and 3 bases from J; bases unmatched to any gene: 6. This CDR3 has 16 amino acids. The CDR3 region is CASSVEAGGDTDTQYF. The DNA for the CDR3 is TGTGCCAGCAGCGTGGAAGCGGGGGGGGATACAGATACGCAGTATTTT.

CDR3 nucleotide sequence: TGTGCCAGCAGTTCCCCAGGGGAAAAACTGTTTTTT. This codes for CASSSPGEKLFF. The J gene is TRBJ1-4, the V gene TRBV27, with TRBD1 as a possible D gene (5 bases). The CDR3 has 12 amino acids. Trimming left V 4 bases short and J 8 bases short, with 8 bases between. From germline, CDR1 is MNHEY and CDR2 SMNVEV (reference sequence).

This clone was recorded once. This rearrangement joins TRBV6-1 to TRBJ1-1; no clear D. Germline V gene data show CDR1 as MNHNS and CDR2 as SASEGT. This CDR3 is 15 amino acids long. With 2 bases removed from V and 1 base from J, the gap between germline ends came to 11 bases. Here the CDR3 DNA reads TGTGCCAGCAGTGAAACTTCGGGTTCGAACACTGAAGCTTTCTTT. Translation: CASSETSGSNTEAFF.

This clone was detected only a few times. The genes are TRBV27 and TRBJ1-1; D remains ambiguous. The V gene's germline CDR1 is MNHEY and CDR2 SMNVEV (reference sequence). V was clipped by 2 bases and J by 2 bases, with 6 bases between them. This CDR3 contains 13 residues. For the CDR3, the DNA is TGTGCCAGCAGTTTAATCACTAACACTGAAGCTTTCTTT. It is translated as CASSLITNTEAFF.

This clone has only one observation. The V and J genes are TRBV28 and TRBJ1-2; 9 bases align to TRBD1. Losses at the gene ends were 2 bases for V and 4 bases for J; bases not matched to a gene: 5. The CDR3 runs 15 residues. The V gene's germline CDR1 is MDHEN and CDR2 SYDVKM. The CDR3 DNA reads as TGTGCCAGCAGTTTAAGGACAGGGGCAGTCTATGGCTACACCTTC. Translation: CASSLRTGAVYGYTF.

This rearrangement joins TRBV10-3 to TRBJ1-2, with D possibly TRBD1 on 6 matching bases. Trimming cost V 3 bases and J 5 bases, with 13 bases left between them. The CDR3 has 14 residues. Germline V gene lookup returns CDR1 ENHRY and CDR2 SYGVKD. DNA of the CDR3: TGTGCCATCAGTGATGGGGGCGCTGAGTATGGCTACACCTTC. As protein: CAISDGGAEYGYTF.

The V call is TRBV28, the J call TRBJ2-7; the D gene is possibly TRBD1 (8 bases). The germline gives CDR1 MDHEN, CDR2 SYDVKM. Between the trimmed V and J ends, which lost 7 bases and 0 bases, there was a span of 13 bases. The CDR3 consists of 14 residues. In nucleotides, the CDR3 is TGTGCCAGCAACAGGGGGGGCCTCTCCTACGAGCAGTACTTC. Protein: CASNRGGLSYEQYF. Variable domain in full (rest from reference TRBV28 and TRBJ2-7): DVKVTQSSRYLVKRTGEKVFLECVQDMDHENMFWYRQDPGLGLRLIYFSYDVKMKEKGDIPEGYSVSREKKERFSLILESASTNQTSMYLCASNRGGLSYEQYFGPGTRLTVT.

This clone was detected only a few times. Other DNA sequences from this sample encode an identical CDR3 as well. The chain employs TRBV30 and TRBJ2-2; TRBD2 agrees at 16 bases. CDR3 length: 21 amino acids. V lost 4 bases, J lost 0 bases, and 14 bases stayed unmatched. In germline, CDR1 is GTSNPN, CDR2 SVGIG (reference sequence). CDR3 region: CAWNGMGLAGGPHPNTGELFF. The CDR3 bases are TGTGCCTGGAACGGGATGGGACTAGCGGGAGGGCCCCATCCGAACACCGGGGAGCTGTTTTTT. The full variable domain, its missing parts supplied by reference TRBV30 and TRBJ2-2, is SQTIHQWPATLVQPVGSPLSLECTVEGTSNPNLYWYRQAAGRGLQLLFYSVGIGQISSEVPQNLSASRPQDRQFILSSKKLLLSDSGFYLCAWNGMGLAGGPHPNTGELFFGEGSRLTVL.

This chain links TRBV5-3 with TRBJ1-6; 7 nucleotides agree with TRBD1. TRBV5-3 is known as an ORF, though its function is uncertain. J gave up 9 bases and V 4 bases, and 13 bases lay outside the gene matches. The CDR3 extends over 16 amino acids. CDR3 protein: CARSKTQGSYGSPLHF. CDR3 bases: TGTGCCAGAAGCAAAACACAGGGGTCCTATGGTTCACCCCTCCACTTT.

The chain couples TRBV28 to TRBJ2-7, with D maybe TRBD1 (6 bases). The CDR3 sequence is 14 residues long. Germline CDR1 reads MDHEN; CDR2 reads SYDVKM. Trimming took off 3 bases at V and 5 bases at J, with 14 bases between the two ends. This CDR3 is CASSFRGAGNEQYF. The DNA of the CDR3 is TGTGCCAGCAGTTTCAGGGGAGCTGGCAACGAGCAGTACTTC.

The chain uses TRBV19 and TRBJ2-5; D remains unclear. Germline V gene sequence: CDR1 LNHDA, CDR2 SQIVND (reference sequence). The CDR3 has 11 amino acids. V dropped 8 bases and J dropped 5 bases, with 9 bases sitting between them. CDR3 sequence (DNA): TGTGCCAGTCGGGTGGCGGAGACCCAGTACTTC. It codes for CASRVAETQYF.

The chain joins TRBV5-8 to TRBJ1-1; D is possibly TRBD1 (6 bases). CDR1 is SGHTS and CDR2 is YDEGEE in the germline V gene. Trimming pared 5 bases from V and 4 bases from J, leaving 15 bases between. The CDR3 is 14 residues long. CDR3 sequence: CASSHRASGTEAFF. The DNA of the CDR3 is TGTGCCAGCAGTCACAGGGCCTCGGGCACTGAAGCTTTCTTT. Using reference TRBV5-8 and TRBJ1-1 for the parts outside the CDR3, the full variable domain is EAGVTQSPTHLIKTRGQQATLRCSPISGHTSVYWYQQALGLGLQFLLWYDEGEERNRGNFPPRFSGRQFPNYSSELNVNALELEDSALYLCASSHRASGTEAFFGQGTRLTVV.